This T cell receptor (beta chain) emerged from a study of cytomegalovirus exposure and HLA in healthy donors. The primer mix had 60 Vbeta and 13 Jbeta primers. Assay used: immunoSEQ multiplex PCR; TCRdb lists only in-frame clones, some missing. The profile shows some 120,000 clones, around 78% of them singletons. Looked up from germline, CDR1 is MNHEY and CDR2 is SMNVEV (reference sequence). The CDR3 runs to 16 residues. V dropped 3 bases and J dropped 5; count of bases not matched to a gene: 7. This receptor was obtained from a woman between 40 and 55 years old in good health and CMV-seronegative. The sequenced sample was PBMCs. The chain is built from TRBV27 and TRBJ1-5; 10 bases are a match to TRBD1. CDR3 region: CASSFRRDRGYQPQHF. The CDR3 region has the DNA TGTGCCAGCAGTTTCCGCCGGGACAGGGGTTATCAGCCCCAGCATTTT.